This T cell receptor (beta chain) was captured by sequencing in a study of regulatory T cells in long-lasting Graves disease. For TCR beta, libraries came from iRepertoire HTBI primers and Arm-PCR of CDR3 regions. One entry per CDR3 protein results from TCRdb running MiXCR on the multiplex PCR reads. The table lists 390,000 or so distinct CDR3 sequences, roughly 25% of them singletons. Time point denoted: persistent/refractory GD, antithyroid drugs over 5 years with positive TRAb. Extracted RNA from PBMCs served as the source of the TCR library. Staff drew 8 to 9 milliliters of peripheral blood into EDTA tubes. V lost 6 bases to trimming and J lost 4 bases; unmatched junction nucleotides: 6. This CDR3 contains 12 residues. Germline V gene lookup returns CDR1 DFQATT and CDR2 SNEGSKA (reference sequence).

Sequenced material: peripheral blood mononuclear cells (PBMCs), taken when the disease was refractory, from a patient treated with antithyroid drugs. The chain uses TRBV20-1 and TRBJ2-7, with 7 bases lining up with TRBD2. This receptor was taken from a woman aged 40 to 50 with Graves disease. The CDR3 DNA sequence: TGCAGTGCCGAGGGAGGGACTTACGAGCAGTACTTC. This translates into CSAEGGTYEQYF.